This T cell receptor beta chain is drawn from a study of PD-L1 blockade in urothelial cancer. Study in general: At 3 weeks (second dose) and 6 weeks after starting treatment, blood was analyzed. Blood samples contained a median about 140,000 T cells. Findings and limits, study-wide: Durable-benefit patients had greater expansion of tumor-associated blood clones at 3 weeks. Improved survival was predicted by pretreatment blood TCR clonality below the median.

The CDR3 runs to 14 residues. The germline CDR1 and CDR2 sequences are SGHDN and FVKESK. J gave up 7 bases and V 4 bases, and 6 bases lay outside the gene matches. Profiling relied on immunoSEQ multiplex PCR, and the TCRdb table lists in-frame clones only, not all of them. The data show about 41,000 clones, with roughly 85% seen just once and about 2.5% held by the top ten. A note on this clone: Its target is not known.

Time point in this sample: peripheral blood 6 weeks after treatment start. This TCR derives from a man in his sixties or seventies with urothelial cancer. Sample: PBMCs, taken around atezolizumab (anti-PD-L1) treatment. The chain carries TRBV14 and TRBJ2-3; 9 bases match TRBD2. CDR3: CASSRGLAPHTQYF. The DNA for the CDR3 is TGTGCCAGCAGCCGGGGACTAGCCCCACATACGCAGTATTTT. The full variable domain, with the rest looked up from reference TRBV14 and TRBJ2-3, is EAGVTQFPSHSVIEKGQTVTLRCDPISGHDNLYWYRRVMGKEIKFLLHFVKESKQDESGMPNNRFLAERTGGTYSTLKVQPAELEDSGVYFCASSRGLAPHTQYFGPGTRLTVL.